This T cell receptor (beta chain) was observed in a study of technical replicates of blood from a handful of donors. Repertoires were generated with immunoSEQ multiplex PCR, while TCRdb's copy carries only in-frame clones and drops some. Here the sample spans about 100,000 clones, roughly 96% being singletons. To note about this clone: Other nucleotide sequences from this sample produce the same CDR3.

The length of the CDR3 is 13 residues. V was cut by 0 bases and J by 4 bases, with 6 bases left in between. The germline gives CDR1 SGHTA, CDR2 FQGNSA. This sequence originates from a human donor in good health. This rearrangement joins TRBV7-2 to TRBJ1-2, with a possible D match to TRBD1 (5 bases). Sequenced sample: T cells isolated from PBMCs. The CDR3 sequence is CASSLAGGYGYTF. The CDR3 bases are TGTGCCAGCAGCTTAGCGGGGGGCTATGGCTACACCTTC.